Listed below are T cell receptor beta chains from one sample, sequenced in a study of T cells in Graves' hyperthyroidism and ophthalmopathy. Each CDR3 protein gets one entry after TCRdb re-called the multiplex PCR reads with MiXCR. The table lists 560,000 or so distinct CDR3 sequences, around 42% of them singletons. The sequenced sample consisted of peripheral blood or thyroid tissue (not recorded which). Source of these receptors: a woman aged 18-30 years with Graves' hyperthyroidism. The CDR3 runs from the conserved cysteine through the conserved F or W. A D gene is named only where the DNA matches it firmly. Size tells how often a clone was seen (once, few, many) or the class of an expanded clone, and some rows leave it out.

few,TRBJ2-7,TRBD1,TRBV29-1,TGCAGCGTTGTAAGACAGGGGATAAACGAGCAGTACTTC,CSVVRQGINEQYF
-,TRBJ1-6,-,TRBV7-2,TGTGCCAGCAGTTACTCCCAGGGTGGAAATTCACCCCTCCACTTT,CASSYSQGGNSPLHF
many,TRBJ1-2,TRBD1,TRBV7-9,TGTGCCAGCAGCTCCGACAGGGACTATGGCTACACCTTC,CASSSDRDYGYTF
-,TRBJ1-2,-,TRBV29-1,TGCAGCGTTGAAACGGGGGGAAAGGGTGGCTACACCTTC,CSVETGGKGGYTF
-,TRBJ2-7,TRBD1,TRBV7-9,TGTGCCAGCAGTTCGACCGGGACAGGGCGCCACGAGCGGTACTTC,CASSSTGTGRHERYF
few,TRBJ1-2,-,TRBV19,TGTGCCAGCAGTCCACGGACTAACTATGGCTACACCTTC,CASSPRTNYGYTF
many,TRBJ1-5,-,TRBV9,TGTGCCAGCAGCGAGGACAGTCATAGCAATCAGCCCCAGCATTTT,CASSEDSHSNQPQHF
few,TRBJ1-2,TRBD1,TRBV24-1,TGTGCCACCCCTCCTAGGACAGGGGATGGCTACACCTTC,CATPPRTGDGYTF
-,TRBJ1-1,-,TRBV10-3,TGTGCCACTCGACGACCGCCGGGCACTGAAGCTTTCTTT,CATRRPPGTEAFF
many,TRBJ1-2,TRBD1,TRBV7-2,TGTGCCAGCAGCCTACAGGGGAAGGGCTACACCTTC,CASSLQGKGYTF
-,TRBJ1-2,-,TRBV29-1,TGCAGCGTTGAACAAAGCAGTTACTCGGGCGGGGGGCATGGCTACATCTTC,CSVEQSSYSGGGHGYIF
-,TRBJ2-6,TRBD2,TRBV15,TGTGCCACCAGCGCTTACGACGGGAGGCCGGGGGCCAACGTCCTGACTTTC,CATSAYDGRPGANVLTF
-,TRBJ2-7,-,TRBV7-2,TGTGCCAGCAGCCGACGGGGTGGCGCCTGGTCCTACGAGCAGTACTTC,CASSRRGGAWSYEQYF
-,TRBJ2-5,TRBD2,TRBV15,TGTGCCACCAGCACTGCGGGAGGGACCCAGTACTTC,CATSTAGGTQYF
-,TRBJ2-7,-,TRBV20-1,TGCAGTGCTAGGGGGGCTGGGCTAGCCAAATTCTACGAGCAGTACTTC,CSARGAGLAKFYEQYF
few,TRBJ2-7,-,TRBV20-1,TGCAGTGTTAACATTCCCTACGAGCAGTACTTC,CSVNIPYEQYF
many,TRBJ2-7,TRBD1,TRBV10-3,TGTGCCATCAGTGCAGGGGGCTCCTACGAGCAGTACTTC,CAISAGGSYEQYF
-,TRBJ2-5,TRBD1,TRBV24-1,TGTGCCACCAGTGATCGGACAGGAGAGACCCAGTACTTC,CATSDRTGETQYF
-,TRBJ2-2,TRBD2,TRBV7-9,TGCGCCAGCAGCCACGGGGGAGGGACCGGGGAGCTGTTTTTT,CASSHGGGTGELFF
-,TRBJ1-1,TRBD1,TRBV12-3/TRBV12-4,TGTGCCAGCAGTCCACCGACAGGGCGGAACACTGAAGCTTTCTTT,CASSPPTGRNTEAFF
-,TRBJ2-2,TRBD2,TRBV5-1,TGCGCCAGCAGTAGACTAGCGGAGAACACCGGGGAGCTGTTTTTT,CASSRLAENTGELFF
-,TRBJ1-1,-,TRBV7-6,TGTGCCAGCAGCTCAGGGGAGACTGAAGCTTTCTTT,CASSSGETEAFF
-,TRBJ2-7,-,TRBV2,TGTGCCAGCAACGGTGAGTCCTACGAGCAGTACTTC,CASNGESYEQYF
-,TRBJ2-7,TRBD2,TRBV13,TGTGCCAGCAGCCTACCAGCGGGAGGGGCCTACGAGCAGTACTTC,CASSLPAGGAYEQYF